What follows are 16 T cell receptor beta chains derived from one specimen sequenced in a study of control samples from healthy donors and cancer patients. The protocol was immunoSEQ multiplex PCR, while the TCRdb copy is restricted to in-frame clones and leaves out a portion. The sample includes about 76,000 clones, about 89% of them seen just once. Sequenced input: PBMCs. The receptor set was obtained from a woman aged 45-65 years with colorectal cancer.

CDR3 residues: CASSDGTWGEKLFF. The CDR3 DNA sequence: TGTGCCAGCAGTGATGGGACATGGGGTGAAAAACTGTTTTTT. The rearrangement links TRBV2 to TRBJ1-4, with a weak D call TRBD1 (6 bases). Germline lookup yields CDR1 SNHLY and CDR2 FYNNEI. This CDR3 contains 14 residues. V was shortened by 3 bases and J by 7 bases, with 12 bases between the two germline ends. The whole variable domain, filled in from reference TRBV2 and TRBJ1-4, reads EPEVTQTPSHQVTQMGQEVILRCVPISNHLYFYWYRQILGQKVEFLVSFYNNEISEKSEIFDDQFSVERPDGSNFTLKIRSTKLEDSAMYFCASSDGTWGEKLFFGSGTQLSVL.

This clone appeared a single time. This chain uses TRBV6-5 with TRBJ2-6; D uncertain. CDR1 MNHEY and CDR2 SVGAGI come from the germline V gene. This CDR3 is built from 14 residues. V was cut by 8 bases and J by 4 bases, with 12 bases left in between. The CDR3 DNA follows: TGTGCCAGCGATGTATCTCCCGGGGCCAACGTCCTGACTTTC. As protein: CASDVSPGANVLTF.

This chain joins TRBV5-1 and TRBJ2-1; D is undetermined. Per germline, CDR1 SGHRS and CDR2 YFSETQ. V lost 3 bases and J lost 5, with 6 bases in between. The CDR3 sequence is 12 residues long. The CDR3 loop reads CASSSNHNEQFF. CDR3 nucleotide sequence: TGCGCCAGCAGCTCCAACCACAATGAGCAGTTCTTC.

V and J are TRBV7-2 and TRBJ1-5; a weak D match, TRBD1 (5 bases). The CDR3 contains 15 residues. Germline CDR1 is SGHTA and CDR2 is FQGNSA. V was cut by 1 base and J by 1 base, with 8 bases left in between. CDR3 protein: CASSLVGDSNQPQHF. The CDR3 nucleotides read TGTGCCAGCAGCTTAGTTGGGGACAGCAATCAGCCCCAGCATTTT.

This rearrangement joins TRBV3-1 (or the pseudogene TRBV3-2) to TRBJ2-6; D remains ambiguous. Germline V gene sequence: CDR1 LGHDT, CDR2 YNNKEL (reference sequence). The CDR3 runs 14 residues. The germline V and J ends were trimmed by 5 bases and 2 bases, with 7 bases remaining between them. CDR3 residues: CASSFAAGANVLTF. The CDR3 region has the DNA TGTGCCAGCAGCTTTGCAGCTGGGGCCAACGTCCTGACTTTC.

This chain uses TRBV6-5 with TRBJ2-5; D gene unclear. The CDR3 covers 11 residues. The germline V gene encodes CDR1 MNHEY and CDR2 SVGAGI. Trimming took 7 bases from V and 5 from J, leaving 8 bases between them. The CDR3: CASIIRETQYF. The CDR3 nucleotides are TGTGCCAGCATCATCAGGGAGACCCAGTACTTC.

This chain uses TRBV14 with TRBJ2-5, with 9 bases fitting TRBD2. V was pared by 4 bases and J by 5 bases, with 14 bases of the junction left unmatched. CDR3 length: 17 residues. Germline CDR1 SGHDN, CDR2 FVKESK. CDR3 sequence (DNA): TGTGCCAGCAGCCGAATCCTGGGGCTTAGCGGGGGTGAGACCCAGTACTTC. Its protein is CASSRILGLSGGETQYF.

The genes are TRBV23-1 and TRBJ1-4; weak D call: TRBD1 (5 bases). TRBV23-1 is assigned to the ORF class and has an uncertain function. V gave up 4 bases and J gave up 6 bases, with 24 bases separating them. This CDR3 is built from 18 residues. Here the CDR3 reads CASSLWWGLGEGDEKLFF. As DNA, the CDR3 is TGCGCCAGCAGTCTATGGTGGGGCCTCGGGGAAGGTGATGAAAAACTGTTTTTT.

The sample holds a few counts of this clone. The chain carries TRBV20-1 and TRBJ1-1; the D is unclear. The CDR3 spans 13 residues. CDR1 and CDR2 from the germline V gene are DFQATT and SNEGSKA (reference sequence). The V end was cut by 3 bases, the J end by 0 bases, with 8 bases between. Here the CDR3 reads CSASNTLNTEAFF. The CDR3 nucleotides are TGCAGTGCTAGTAACACTCTGAACACTGAAGCTTTCTTT.

The gene calls are TRBV4-2 and TRBJ1-4; a weak D match, TRBD1 (6 bases). Trimming left V 4 bases short and J 8 bases short, with 20 bases between. CDR3 length equals 16 residues. Germline V CDR1 and CDR2: LGHNA, YNFKEQ. The CDR3 loop reads CASSRGSAGVEEKLFF. CDR3 coding DNA: TGTGCCAGCAGCCGAGGATCGGCAGGGGTCGAGGAAAAACTGTTTTTT.

J is TRBJ2-1 and V is TRBV18, with D perhaps matching TRBD1 (6 bases). The CDR3 sequence is 17 residues long. Germline V gives CDR1 KGHSH, CDR2 LQKENI. V was shortened by 0 bases and J by 6 bases, with 18 bases between the two germline ends. CDR3 loop: CASSPPDSWIRTNEQFF. CDR3 DNA: TGTGCCAGCTCACCACCGGACAGCTGGATAAGAACCAATGAGCAGTTCTTC.

This clone was seen a single time. The chain uses TRBV24-1 and TRBJ1-2, with TRBD1 matching over 12 bases. Germline CDR1 KGHDR, CDR2 SFDVKD. The CDR3 consists of 14 residues. V lost 3 bases to trimming and J lost 8 bases; unmatched junction nucleotides: 3. For the CDR3, the DNA is TGTGCCACCAGTGATCCCGGGACAGGGGGCGGCTACACCTTC. Its translation is CATSDPGTGGGYTF.

V and J are TRBV29-1 and TRBJ2-1, with D unclear. V shed 4 bases and J shed 3 bases, with 10 bases lying between them. Germline V CDR1 and CDR2: SQVTM, ANQGSEA. This CDR3 contains 13 residues. The CDR3 DNA follows: TGCAGCGTTGGGGAAGGAAACTACAATGAGCAGTTCTTC. Translation: CSVGEGNYNEQFF.

This clone was picked up one time. The chain has TRBV6-5 and TRBJ1-3; D remains unclear. Germline CDR1 MNHEY, CDR2 SVGAGI. CDR3 length: 15 amino acids. V was cut by 0 bases and J by 0 bases, with 6 bases left in between. CDR3 region: CASSYSTPSGNTIYF. The CDR3 DNA sequence: TGTGCCAGCAGTTACTCGACACCCTCTGGAAACACCATATATTTT.

The chain links TRBV7-9 to TRBJ2-3, with D uncertain. Trimming cost V 3 bases and J 8 bases, with 18 bases left between them. Looked up from germline, CDR1 is SEHNR and CDR2 is FQNEAQ (reference sequence). The CDR3 covers 15 residues. Here the CDR3 reads CASSLEQGSGGTQYF. CDR3 bases: TGTGCCAGCAGCTTGGAGCAAGGCTCCGGCGGTACGCAGTATTTT.

The chain couples TRBV28 to TRBJ1-1; D uncertain. The CDR3 has 14 amino acids. The germline V gene has CDR1 MDHEN and CDR2 SYDVKM. The V and J ends lost 6 bases and 1 base respectively, with 12 bases between them. CDR3 sequence (DNA): TGTGCCAGCAGGCTGGCGACGGCGAACACTGAAGCTTTCTTT. Its translation is CASRLATANTEAFF.